Listed here are 27 T cell receptor beta chains from one sample, sequenced in a study of human T cells and chemical hapten exposure (dated by TCRdb to the early 2020s). According to the study, the label for this sample's time point signals: healthy volunteer bleed at 2 weeks. Total RNA was extracted from unfractionated whole blood that had been collected in Tempus Blood RNA tubes. Library preparation was by RACE. TCRdb shows the sequencer as NextSeq 500. TCRdb passed the public sequencing reads through fastp at Q25 and MiXCR, retaining productive beta sequences. CDR3 protein duplicates are merged, each entry listing the most common genes and DNA. This sample lists 25,000 to 35,000 distinct CDR3 sequences; 7.4% were detected once. The ten largest make up almost 10% of the sample. Material for sequencing was whole blood. The receptor set was obtained from a human donor in good health. Some clones in this sample may be carry-over from other donors' samples.

This clonotype occurred a few times. This chain connects TRBV10-3 to TRBJ1-1; 7 nucleotides line up with TRBD1. V lost 4 bases and J lost 4; bases outside the gene matches: 6. Germline CDR1 is ENHRY and CDR2 is SYGVKD. The CDR3 length is 14 residues. CDR3 loop: CAISAGGSGTEAFF. The CDR3 DNA follows: TGTGCCATCAGTGCAGGGGGGTCGGGCACTGAAGCTTTCTTT.

The chain has TRBV5-4 and TRBJ1-1; 9 positions match TRBD1. Germline V gives CDR1 SGHNT, CDR2 YYREEE (reference sequence). The CDR3 is made up of 14 amino acids. V shed 2 bases, J shed 4 bases, and the junction held 3 bases outside the gene matches. CDR3 loop: CASSFDRGVTEAFF. In nucleotides, the CDR3 is TGTGCCAGCAGCTTCGACAGGGGGGTCACTGAAGCTTTCTTT.

The chain carries TRBV5-6 and TRBJ1-1; maybe TRBD1 (5 bases). The germline V and J ends were trimmed by 0 bases and 5 bases, with 11 bases remaining between them. This CDR3 has 14 amino acids. Per the germline V gene, CDR1 is SGHDT and CDR2 is YYEEEE. The CDR3 DNA follows: TGTGCCAGCAGCTTGGATAGGGGTGGGACTGAAGCTTTCTTT. Encoded protein: CASSLDRGGTEAFF.

The rearrangement links TRBV28 to TRBJ1-4; D is unclear. The germline V gene has CDR1 MDHEN and CDR2 SYDVKM. The V gene lost 2 bases and the J gene lost 0 bases, with 10 bases spanning the gap. The CDR3 has 16 residues. Here the CDR3 DNA reads TGTGCCAGCAGTTTAACCGGGCCTGCAACTAATGAAAAACTGTTTTTT. Encoded protein: CASSLTGPATNEKLFF.

This clonotype was recorded many times. The J gene is TRBJ2-3, the V gene TRBV27; TRBD2 agrees at 8 bases. The CDR3 is 16 residues long. Germline V lookup: CDR1 MNHEY, CDR2 SMNVEV (reference sequence). The junction had 10 bases not matched to a gene; V was cut back by 6 bases and J by 2 bases. The CDR3 DNA follows: TGTGCCAGCAGAAGACTAGCGACAACCTCCACAGATACGCAGTATTTT. It is translated as CASRRLATTSTDTQYF.

V and J are TRBV7-8 and TRBJ1-2; TRBD1 matches 7 bases. This CDR3 region has 15 residues. The ends lost 5 bases at V and 0 bases at J; junction bases unmatched: 6. CDR1 and CDR2 (germline): SGHVS, FQNEAQ. CDR3 nucleotides: TGTGCCAGCAGCAACACAGGGGCGACTAACTATGGCTACACCTTC. Its protein is CASSNTGATNYGYTF.

This clonotype is medium-sized (0.01 to 0.1%) within its sample. The chain uses TRBV7-9 and TRBJ2-1; possibly TRBD2 for D (6 bases). The V gene's germline CDR1 is SEHNR and CDR2 FQNEAQ (reference sequence). V was clipped by 3 bases and J by 3 bases, with 15 bases between them. The CDR3 has 16 amino acids. CDR3 nucleotide sequence: TGTGCCAGCAGCTTGAGTGGAGGGAGGATCTACAATGAGCAGTTCTTC. It yields the protein CASSLSGGRIYNEQFF.

This clonotype was counted ten times or more. The chain employs TRBV6-6 and TRBJ1-2; D not resolved. This CDR3 is built from 15 residues. The germline V and J ends were trimmed by 6 bases and 1 base, with 15 bases remaining between them. Germline-derived CDR1 and CDR2 are MNHNY and SVGAGI (reference sequence). This CDR3 reads CASSYQVRVNYGYTF. CDR3 nucleotide sequence: TGTGCCAGCAGCTACCAAGTGCGGGTTAACTATGGCTACACCTTC.

This clonotype was counted only a few times. V gene TRBV7-6 combines with J gene TRBJ2-6; no definite D call. V was clipped by 2 bases and J by 0 bases, with 17 bases between them. The germline V gene encodes CDR1 SGHVS and CDR2 FNYEAQ. The CDR3 has 19 amino acids. The CDR3 DNA is TGTGCCAGCAGCTTAAACTCGAGACTCGAGAGCTCTGGGGCCAACGTCCTGACTTTC. This sequence encodes CASSLNSRLESSGANVLTF.

This clonotype was seen repeatedly, ten times or more. The germline gene is not matched at one end of the junction; a read error may be the cause. V is TRBV2 and J is TRBJ2-7, with a possible D match to TRBD2 (6 bases). Germline CDR1 SNHLY, CDR2 FYNNEI. The CDR3 length is 13 residues. The DNA for the CDR3 is TGTGCCAGCAGTGAAAGGGGTGTCGGGGAGGCTTCCTTC. Translation: CASSERGVGEASF.

The table lists this clonotype with a few counts. CDR3 in amino acids: CASSSSWTRLLLYF. CDR3 coding DNA: TGTGCCAGCAGTTCCTCTTGGACTAGGCTCTTGCTGTACTTC. The rearrangement joins TRBV28 to TRBJ2-4; TRBD2 aligns across 7 bases. V lost 4 bases and J lost 15; bases outside the gene matches: 15. Per the germline V gene, CDR1 is MDHEN and CDR2 is SYDVKM. The CDR3 runs to 14 residues.

This clonotype rates as medium-sized (0.01 to 0.1%). A much larger clone lies one base from this, so it may be a read error. The chain employs TRBV12-3 or TRBV12-4 and TRBJ1-2, with D unresolved. The CDR3 totals 14 residues. The CDR3 DNA reads as TGTGCCAGCAGTTTACCCTCGGTCCTTTATGGCTACAACTTC. Protein product: CASSLPSVLYGYNF.

This clonotype was detected ten times or more. CDR3: CASSLEGPGSEDEKLFF. CDR3 nucleotide sequence: TGTGCCAGCAGCTTAGAGGGGCCGGGCTCGGAGGATGAAAAACTGTTTTTT. This rearrangement joins TRBV11-2 to TRBJ1-4, with a weak D call TRBD1 (5 bases). CDR1 is SGHAT and CDR2 is FQNNGV in the germline V gene. This CDR3 region has 17 residues. Trimming took 0 bases from V and 6 from J, leaving 17 bases between them.

This chain uses TRBV30 with TRBJ1-3; 10 nucleotides line up with TRBD1. Trimming cost V 2 bases and J 0 bases; bases outside gene matches: 1. Germline assignment: CDR1 GTSNPN and CDR2 SVGIG (reference sequence). The CDR3 is made up of 15 amino acids. The CDR3 region is CAWSWTGGSGNTIYF. Written as DNA, the CDR3 is TGTGCCTGGAGTTGGACAGGGGGCTCTGGAAACACCATATATTTT. The entire variable domain, with the rest obtained from reference TRBV30 and TRBJ1-3, is as follows: SQTIHQWPATLVQPVGSPLSLECTVEGTSNPNLYWYRQAAGRGLQLLFYSVGIGQISSEVPQNLSASRPQDRQFILSSKKLLLSDSGFYLCAWSWTGGSGNTIYFGEGSWLTVV.

The chain joins TRBV7-2 to TRBJ2-5, with D possibly called TRBD1 or TRBD2 (7 bases each). The germline V gene encodes CDR1 SGHTA and CDR2 FQGNSA. CDR3 length equals 14 residues. Trimming took 4 bases from V and 1 from J, leaving 10 bases between them. CDR3 sequence (DNA): TGTGCCAGCAGCTCAGGGGGGGCCCAAGAGACCCAGTACTTC. This codes for CASSSGGAQETQYF.

CDR3 bases: TGCGCCAGCAGCCCTGGGCCTCTACTAGCCTACGAGCAGTACTTC. It codes for CASSPGPLLAYEQYF. The chain uses TRBV5-1 and TRBJ2-7; weak D call: TRBD2 (5 bases). Between the trimmed V and J ends, which lost 4 bases and 2 bases, there was a span of 16 bases. This CDR3 region has 15 residues. The germline CDR1 and CDR2 sequences are SGHRS and YFSETQ. The entire variable domain, with the rest obtained from reference TRBV5-1 and TRBJ2-7, is as follows: KAGVTQTPRYLIKTRGQQVTLSCSPISGHRSVSWYQQTPGQGLQFLFEYFSETQRNKGNFPGRFSGRQFSNSRSEMNVSTLELGDSALYLCASSPGPLLAYEQYFGPGTRLTVT.

In this sample, this clonotype turned up many times. The gene calls are TRBV7-6 and TRBJ2-1, with D possibly being TRBD1 (5 bases). V was shortened by 5 bases and J by 0 bases, with 26 bases between the two germline ends. The germline V gene encodes CDR1 SGHVS and CDR2 FNYEAQ. The CDR3 totals 20 residues. CDR3: CASSPLSPINTGGSYNEQFF. CDR3 nucleotide sequence: TGTGCCAGCAGCCCCCTTAGTCCCATTAACACAGGCGGCTCCTACAATGAGCAGTTCTTC.

This clonotype was recorded at least ten times. CDR3 amino acids: CSAYNPGGTGNTIYF. The CDR3 DNA reads TGCAGTGCCTACAATCCAGGGGGCACTGGAAACACCATATATTTT. The rearrangement joins TRBV20-1 to TRBJ1-3; 8 bases line up with TRBD1. Germline lookup yields CDR1 DFQATT and CDR2 SNEGSKA (reference sequence). This CDR3 contains 15 residues. Losses at the gene ends were 6 bases for V and 2 bases for J; bases not matched to a gene: 9.

Ten or more counts support this clonotype. The rearrangement links TRBV10-3 to TRBJ2-3; no firm D call. CDR1 is ENHRY and CDR2 is SYGVKD in the germline V gene. There are 14 residues in the CDR3. Trimming took off 6 bases at V and 5 bases at J, with 15 bases between the two ends. The CDR3 region has the DNA TGTGCCATCAGAGCTACCGGGCCCGAAGATACGCAGTATTTT. Its translation is CAIRATGPEDTQYF.

This clonotype showed up many times. The rearrangement uses TRBV5-1 and TRBJ2-3; 11 bases agree with TRBD2. In germline, CDR1 is SGHRS, CDR2 YFSETQ. The length of the CDR3 is 15 residues. The junction had 3 bases not matched to a gene; V was cut back by 2 bases and J by 4 bases. The chain's CDR3 is CASSFSGRGSDTQYF. For the CDR3, the DNA is TGCGCCAGCAGCTTTAGCGGGAGGGGGTCAGATACGCAGTATTTT.

This clonotype was seen only a few times. This chain's CDR3 is CASSLPGAQPQHF. The CDR3 bases are TGTGCCAGCAGCTTACCGGGGGCTCAGCCCCAGCATTTT. This rearrangement joins TRBV7-9 to TRBJ1-5; D perhaps matches TRBD1 (6 bases). This CDR3 is built from 13 residues. CDR1 SEHNR and CDR2 FQNEAQ come from the germline V gene (reference sequence). V was cut by 2 bases and J by 6 bases, with 8 bases left in between.

Regarding this clonotype: A junction boundary mismatches the germline segment, possibly from a read error. This chain links TRBV29-1 with TRBJ1-2; TRBD1 matches at 9 bases. Germline lookup yields CDR1 SQVTM and CDR2 ANQGSEA. This CDR3 contains 15 residues. This chain's CDR3 is CSVEAVQGASGGDTF. CDR3 coding DNA: TGCAGCGTTGAGGCCGTACAGGGGGCGAGTGGTGGCGACACCTTC. The whole variable domain, filled in from reference TRBV29-1 and TRBJ1-2, reads SAVISQKPSRDICQRGTSLTIQCQVDSQVTMMFWYRQQPGQSLTLIATANQGSEATYESGFVIDKFPISRPNLTFSTLTVSNMSPEDSSIYLCSVEAVQGASGGDTFGSGTRLTVV.

This clonotype was observed at least ten times. The chain recombines TRBV9 with TRBJ2-3; 9 nucleotides line up with TRBD2. V was pared by 7 bases and J by 5 bases, with 11 bases of the junction left unmatched. The CDR3 is 15 residues long. Germline assignment: CDR1 SGDLS and CDR2 YYNGEE. The CDR3 loop is CASAVAGAPVDTQYF. DNA of the CDR3: TGTGCCAGCGCAGTAGCGGGGGCTCCGGTAGATACGCAGTATTTT.

This clonotype was found a few times. The rearrangement links TRBV3-1 to TRBJ2-3, with 8 bases fitting TRBD2. CDR3 length: 15 amino acids. Germline values: CDR1 LGHDT, CDR2 YNNKEL (reference sequence). J was trimmed by 4 bases and V by 1 base; bases with no gene match: 4. The CDR3, as DNA: TGTGCCAGCAGCCAAGGCGGGAGGTGGGCAGATACGCAGTATTTT. Residues: CASSQGGRWADTQYF.

This rearrangement joins TRBV6-5 to TRBJ1-2; D unresolved. V lost 4 bases to trimming and J lost 3 bases, with 12 bases between them. The germline V gene has CDR1 MNHEY and CDR2 SVGAGI. The CDR3 loop spans 14 amino acids. The CDR3 DNA reads TGTGCCAGCAGTTCGAGGTCAACCGACTATGGCTACACCTTC. It yields the protein CASSSRSTDYGYTF.

The genes are TRBV9 and TRBJ1-4; TRBD1 matches 8 bases. The CDR3 is 14 residues long. J was trimmed by 12 bases and V by 0 bases; bases with no gene match: 7. In germline, CDR1 is SGDLS, CDR2 YYNGEE. CDR3 residues: CASSVGAGGFELFF. The CDR3 region has the DNA TGTGCCAGCAGCGTAGGGGCAGGGGGCTTTGAACTGTTTTTT.

This clonotype was counted between two and nine times. The chain joins TRBV27 to TRBJ2-7; a possible D gene is TRBD2 (7 bases). This CDR3 has 12 amino acids. Trimming left V 8 bases short and J 8 bases short, with 16 bases between. From germline, CDR1 is MNHEY and CDR2 SMNVEV (reference sequence). This chain's CDR3 is CASGTWGGQQYF. As DNA, the CDR3 is TGTGCCAGCGGAACTTGGGGGGGGCAGCAGTACTTC.